Listed below are T cell receptor beta chains from one sample, sequenced in a study of vaccination and CD4 T cells after COVID-19. Antigen specificity for these receptors is unknown. TCRdb re-analysed the PCR reads in MiXCR, keeping a single row per CDR3 protein. Here the sample spans 6,500 to 7,500 distinct CDR3 sequences, about 55% being singletons. The sample taken for sequencing was CD4+ T cells from blood, cultured in vitro. The receptors originated from a human donor in good health. The CDR3 runs from the conserved cysteine through the conserved F or W. The D gene is left open where the match is weak. A row's size may be missing; if present it is once, few, many or a size class.

size | D | J | V | CDR3 | DNA
- | TRBD1 | TRBJ2-2 | TRBV6-1 | CASSDGQGSNTGELFF | TGTGCCAGCAGTGACGGACAGGGCTCGAACACCGGGGAGCTGTTTTTT
few | - | TRBJ2-3 | TRBV20-1 | CSAILGRASGTDTQYF | TGCAGTGCTATCCTAGGGCGGGCCTCCGGGACAGATACGCAGTATTTT
- | - | TRBJ2-7 | TRBV7-2 | CASSLIRARYEQYF | TGTGCCAGCAGCTTAATCAGGGCCCGGTACGAGCAGTACTTC
once | - | TRBJ1-1 | TRBV7-4 | CASSPGPTGRGRMNTEAFF | TGTGCCAGCAGCCCTGGGCCGACCGGGAGGGGTCGCATGAACACTGAAGCTTTCTTT
- | - | TRBJ2-7 | TRBV7-9 | CASSSTVTAYEQYF | TGTGCCAGCAGTTCGACAGTGACAGCCTACGAGCAGTACTTC
few | - | TRBJ1-3 | TRBV7-8 | CASSLSRHTIYF | TGTGCCAGCAGCTTATCGCGGCACACCATATATTTT
- | TRBD1 | TRBJ1-3 | TRBV6-5 | CASSYPGQGISGNTIYF | TGTGCCAGCAGTTACCCCGGACAGGGCATCTCTGGAAACACCATATATTTT
- | TRBD2 | TRBJ2-5 | TRBV20-1 | CSHSSLAGVSETQYF | TGCAGTCACTCTTCGCTAGCGGGAGTTTCAGAGACCCAGTACTTC
- | - | TRBJ2-7 | TRBV7-2 | CASSSPGTQTYEQYF | TGTGCCAGCAGCTCCCCCGGGACCCAGACCTACGAGCAGTACTTC
- | TRBD1 | TRBJ2-7 | TRBV6-1 | CASSLQGDYEQYF | TGTGCCAGCAGCCTACAGGGGGACTACGAGCAGTACTTC
- | - | TRBJ1-1 | TRBV28 | CASSLLSENTEAFF | TGTGCCAGCAGTTTGTTGTCAGAGAACACTGAAGCTTTCTTT
- | TRBD1 | TRBJ1-5 | TRBV18 | CASSQGRQGHSQPQHF | TGTGCCAGCTCACAGGGGCGACAGGGTCATAGTCAGCCCCAGCATTTT
- | - | TRBJ1-2 | TRBV28 | CASSLQGTYGYTF | TGTGCCAGCAGTTTGCAGGGGACCTATGGCTACACCTTC
- | TRBD2 | TRBJ2-7 | TRBV6-1 | CASRTHPRGGNYEQYF | TGTGCCAGCAGGACCCACCCCCGGGGGGGAAACTACGAGCAGTACTTC
- | TRBD1 | TRBJ2-2 | TRBV14 | CASSQRTGLNTGELFF | TGTGCCAGCAGCCAAAGGACAGGTTTGAACACCGGGGAGCTGTTTTTT
- | TRBD1 | TRBJ2-3 | TRBV6-2/TRBV6-3 | CASSPPPLTGPRNTDTQYF | TGTGCCAGCAGTCCTCCGCCTTTGACAGGGCCAAGGAACACAGATACGCAGTATTTT
- | - | TRBJ2-3 | TRBV6-5 | CASSYVTSTDTQYF | TGTGCCAGCAGTTATGTTACTAGCACAGATACGCAGTATTTT
- | - | TRBJ2-2 | TRBV4-1 | CASRPLGPNTGELFF | TGCGCCAGCAGACCGCTCGGGCCAAACACCGGGGAGCTGTTTTTT
- | - | TRBJ1-2 | TRBV20-1 | CSPTPYGYTF | TGCAGTCCCACCCCATATGGCTACACCTTC
few | - | TRBJ1-2 | TRBV11-2 | CASSLGSTTYYGYTF | TGTGCCAGCAGCTTAGGATCGACAACTTACTATGGCTACACCTTC
- | - | TRBJ1-1 | TRBV12-3/TRBV12-4 | CASSAGQRDTEAFF | TGTGCCAGCAGTGCCGGACAGCGGGACACTGAAGCTTTCTTT
few | - | TRBJ1-1 | TRBV28 | CASSSHGDGNTEAFF | TGTGCCAGCAGTTCCCATGGGGACGGGAACACTGAAGCTTTCTTT
- | TRBD1 | TRBJ1-1 | TRBV25-1 | CASSEFGQGPNTEAFF | TGTGCCAGCAGTGAATTTGGACAGGGCCCGAACACTGAAGCTTTCTTT
few | - | TRBJ1-3 | TRBV6-1 | CASSPLHRVGGNTIYF | TGTGCCAGCAGCCCCCTACACAGGGTTGGTGGAAACACCATATATTTT
- | - | TRBJ2-3 | TRBV11-2 | CASSLSRARSGSTDTQYF | TGTGCCAGCAGCTTATCTCGAGCCCGGAGCGGGAGCACAGATACGCAGTATTTT
- | TRBD2 | TRBJ2-3 | TRBV20-1 | CSARTSRVDTQYF | TGCAGTGCTCGGACTAGCAGGGTAGATACGCAGTATTTT
few | - | TRBJ1-6 | TRBV20-1 | CSQLRTAYNSPLHF | TGCAGCCAGTTGAGGACAGCTTATAATTCACCCCTCCACTTT
- | - | TRBJ1-6 | TRBV12-3/TRBV12-4 | CASSSHNSPLHF | TGTGCCAGCAGTTCCCATAATTCACCCCTCCACTTT
- | TRBD2 | TRBJ2-5 | TRBV25-1 | CASSEFKLAGRETQYF | TGTGCCAGCAGTGAATTTAAACTAGCGGGAAGAGAGACCCAGTACTTC
- | TRBD1 | TRBJ2-1 | TRBV20-1 | CSAPSTGTGSYNEQFF | TGCAGTGCTCCCTCCACCGGGACAGGTTCCTACAATGAGCAGTTCTTC
- | TRBD1 | TRBJ1-6 | TRBV25-1 | CASSERTGHNSPLHF | TGTGCCAGCAGTGAGCGGACAGGACATAATTCACCCCTCCACTTT
- | - | TRBJ1-6 | TRBV5-8 | CASSFGKGTDSPLHF | TGTGCCAGCAGCTTTGGGAAGGGGACCGATTCACCCCTCCACTTT
large | - | TRBJ1-5 | TRBV7-8 | CASSTRKAKPQHF | TGTGCCAGCAGCACCAGGAAAGCGAAGCCCCAGCATTTT
- | - | TRBJ1-5 | TRBV21-1 | CASLSETGNSNQPQHF | TGTGCCAGCCTCTCCGAGACAGGAAATAGCAATCAGCCCCAGCATTTT
- | - | TRBJ2-1 | TRBV27 | CASSLSPLPPGPEWYEQFF | TGTGCCAGCAGTTTATCCCCACTACCCCCGGGCCCGGAGTGGTATGAGCAGTTCTTC
- | - | TRBJ1-1 | TRBV28 | CASAIWDEAFF | TGTGCCAGCGCGATATGGGATGAAGCTTTCTTT
once | - | TRBJ2-6 | TRBV27 | CASSWTVLSGANVLTF | TGTGCCAGCAGTTGGACAGTACTCTCTGGGGCCAACGTCCTGACTTTC
once | TRBD2 | TRBJ2-3 | TRBV11-2 | CASSSGGGQADTQYF | TGTGCCAGCAGCTCGGGGGGGGGCCAGGCAGATACGCAGTATTTT
few | TRBD1 | TRBJ1-1 | TRBV2 | CASSRRWDRGNTEAFF | TGTGCCAGCAGTAGGAGGTGGGACAGGGGAAACACTGAAGCTTTCTTT
- | TRBD2 | TRBJ2-2 | TRBV6-1 | CASTARSSGANTGELFF | TGTGCCAGCACGGCACGATCTAGCGGGGCGAACACCGGGGAGCTGTTTTTT
- | TRBD1 | TRBJ1-1 | TRBV5-1 | CASSLEDRGNTEAFF | TGCGCCAGCAGCTTGGAGGACAGGGGGAACACTGAAGCTTTCTTT
- | TRBD2 | TRBJ2-5 | TRBV29-1 | CSVIPGLAGGPSSGETQYF | TGCAGCGTCATACCGGGACTAGCGGGAGGGCCCTCGTCTGGGGAGACCCAGTACTTC
- | - | TRBJ2-2 | TRBV24-1 | CATSDLTGELFF | TGTGCCACCAGTGATTTGACCGGGGAGCTGTTTTTT
- | - | TRBJ1-1 | TRBV20-1 | CSAVGQGILVNTEAFF | TGCAGTGCGGTAGGGCAGGGGATTCTTGTGAACACTGAAGCTTTCTTT